Listed below are T cell receptor beta chains from one sample, sequenced in a study of T cell responses to AZD1222 COVID-19 vaccine. Data came from immunoSEQ multiplex PCR; TCRdb stores just in-frame clones and leaves some out. Among 180,000 or so clones listed, approximately 90% were seen once. Source: peripheral blood, taken 28 days after the second AZD1222 dose. These receptors were taken from an adult who received the AZD1222 COVID-19 vaccine. The CDR3 runs from the conserved cysteine through the conserved F or W. D genes are given only for firm matches. The size field is filled for only some rows; it gives once, few, many or a size class.

cdr3_aa cdr3_nt v_call d_call clone_size j_call
CASSFSMGQGTEAFF TGCGCCAGCAGCTTTAGTATGGGACAGGGTACTGAAGCTTTCTTT TRBV5-1 TRBD1 . TRBJ1-1
CATRQGGEPQHF TGTGCCACCAGACAGGGAGGGGAGCCCCAGCATTTT TRBV10-3 TRBD1 . TRBJ1-5
CASSRPRGDDSPLHF TGTGCCAGCTCTCGCCCCCGAGGAGATGATTCACCCCTCCACTTT TRBV27 . . TRBJ1-6
CATSDSPDRVPYNEQFF TGTGCCACCAGTGATTCCCCGGACAGGGTGCCCTACAATGAGCAGTTCTTC TRBV24-1 TRBD1 . TRBJ2-1
CASSLGLTNTDTQYF TGTGCCAGCAGCTTAGGCCTAACAAACACAGATACGCAGTATTTT TRBV7-8 . . TRBJ2-3
CAWSVGGANVLTF TGTGCCTGGAGTGTGGGGGGGGCCAACGTCCTGACTTTC TRBV30 . . TRBJ2-6
CASSLETGVRGNQPQHF TGTGCCAGCAGCTTAGAGACAGGGGTTAGGGGCAATCAGCCCCAGCATTTT TRBV5-8 TRBD1 . TRBJ1-5
CASSLKRGSTDTQYF TGTGCCAGCAGTCTCAAGCGGGGCTCCACAGATACGCAGTATTTT TRBV27 TRBD2 . TRBJ2-3
CSVRDRGPLETQYF TGCAGCGTTCGGGACAGGGGGCCTTTGGAGACCCAGTACTTC TRBV29-1 TRBD1 . TRBJ2-5
CASSLQSGTGGETQYF TGTGCCAGCAGCTTACAATCCGGGACAGGGGGAGAGACCCAGTACTTC TRBV7-6 TRBD1 . TRBJ2-5
CASSYIGTSGRAGYEQYF TGTGCCAGCAGCTACATAGGGACTAGCGGGAGGGCCGGCTACGAGCAGTACTTC TRBV5-6 TRBD2 . TRBJ2-7
CSVPTTGGYETQYF TGCAGCGTTCCCACGACAGGGGGATACGAGACCCAGTACTTC TRBV29-1 TRBD1 . TRBJ2-5
CASSLAGVGTTDTQYF TGTGCCAGCAGCTTGGCGGGGGTGGGGACCACAGATACGCAGTATTTT TRBV5-5 . . TRBJ2-3
CASSPNVGVINYGYTF TGCGCCAGCAGCCCCAATGTTGGGGTGATAAACTATGGCTACACCTTC TRBV5-1 . . TRBJ1-2
CASTRQGGMGNQPQHF TGTGCCAGCACCCGACAGGGAGGGATGGGCAATCAGCCCCAGCATTTT TRBV2 TRBD1 . TRBJ1-5
CASSARAGTGSTDTQYF TGTGCCAGCAGCGCTAGAGCCGGGACAGGGAGCACAGATACGCAGTATTTT TRBV9 TRBD1 . TRBJ2-3
CASSLPGQLNTEAFF TGTGCCAGCAGTTTACCGGGACAGCTGAACACTGAAGCTTTCTTT TRBV2 TRBD1 . TRBJ1-1
CAWSTGGENIQYF TGTGCCTGGAGTACAGGGGGCGAAAACATTCAGTACTTC TRBV30 TRBD1 . TRBJ2-4
CASSEVGRRGGYTF TGTGCCAGCAGTGAAGTGGGCAGGAGGGGAGGCTACACCTTC TRBV2 . . TRBJ1-2
CASSKDRGENQPQHF TGTGCCAGCAGCAAGGACAGGGGGGAAAATCAGCCCCAGCATTTT TRBV3-1/TRBV3-2 TRBD1 . TRBJ1-5
CASSSRASYNEQFF TGTGCCAGCAGCTCCAGGGCATCCTACAATGAGCAGTTCTTC TRBV7-2 . . TRBJ2-1
CASSLVGSSNQPQHF TGTGCCAGCAGCTTGGTAGGTAGTAGCAATCAGCCCCAGCATTTT TRBV5-6 . . TRBJ1-5
CASSQSRKEKLFF TGTGCCAGCAGCCAATCGCGGAAGGAAAAACTGTTTTTT TRBV7-2 . . TRBJ1-4
CASSSGYNEQFF TGCGCCAGCAGCTCGGGATACAATGAGCAGTTCTTC TRBV5-1 . . TRBJ2-1
CASTRDRADSPLHF TGTGCCAGCACTAGGGACAGGGCGGATTCACCCCTCCACTTT TRBV2 TRBD1 . TRBJ1-6
CASSQALGGPLHF TGTGCCAGCAGCCAGGCCTTGGGGGGGCCCCTCCACTTT TRBV14 . few TRBJ1-6
CASSGGGARAYEQYF TGTGCCAGCTCTGGAGGGGGGGCGCGGGCCTACGAGCAGTACTTC TRBV18 . . TRBJ2-7
CASSLRTAKGEKLFF TGTGCCAGCAGCTTAAGGACAGCAAAAGGGGAAAAACTGTTTTTT TRBV7-6 . . TRBJ1-4
CASNRANYGYTF TGTGCCAGCAACAGGGCTAACTATGGCTACACCTTC TRBV2 . . TRBJ1-2
CASSYINEKLFF TGTGCCAGCAGTTACATTAATGAAAAACTGTTTTTT TRBV6-6 . once TRBJ1-4
CASSLAGLYGYTF TGTGCCAGCAGCTTAGCGGGGCTCTATGGCTACACCTTC TRBV7-8 . few TRBJ1-2
CASSPPGGRDNQPQHF TGTGCCAGCTCACCACCGGGGGGCAGGGACAATCAGCCCCAGCATTTT TRBV18 . . TRBJ1-5
CASTPSLRAEQYF TGTGCCAGCACCCCCTCCTTGAGGGCCGAGCAGTACTTC TRBV12-3/TRBV12-4 . . TRBJ2-7
CASSLDQGAGANVLTF TGTGCCAGCAGCTTGGACCAGGGGGCTGGGGCCAACGTCCTGACTTTC TRBV5-4 TRBD1 once TRBJ2-6
CAISERAENIQYF TGTGCCATCAGTGAGAGGGCAGAAAACATTCAGTACTTC TRBV10-3 . . TRBJ2-4
CASSHLAGGFSLDTQYF TGTGCCAGCAGCCATCTAGCGGGAGGGTTTTCTCTGGATACGCAGTATTTT TRBV14 TRBD2 . TRBJ2-3
CASSVDGRARQPQHF TGTGCCAGCAGCGTAGACGGCAGGGCGAGACAGCCCCAGCATTTT TRBV9 . . TRBJ1-5
CASSDAAYNEQFF TGTGCCAGCAGTGATGCAGCCTACAATGAGCAGTTCTTC TRBV2 . once TRBJ2-1
CASSPVGQGATEAFF TGTGCCAGCAGCCCCGTCGGACAGGGGGCTACTGAAGCTTTCTTT TRBV4-2 TRBD1 . TRBJ1-1
CASSLAQRNTGELFF TGCGCCAGCAGCTTGGCCCAGAGGAACACCGGGGAGCTGTTTTTT TRBV5-1 . once TRBJ2-2
CASSILADLAQYF TGTGCCAGCAGTATACTAGCGGACCTTGCCCAGTACTTC TRBV2 TRBD2 few TRBJ2-5
CAWRDRGRTEAFF TGTGCCTGGAGAGACAGGGGGAGAACTGAAGCTTTCTTT TRBV30 TRBD1 once TRBJ1-1
CASRRGGQPQHF TGTGCCAGCAGGAGAGGGGGGCAGCCCCAGCATTTT TRBV7-9 . . TRBJ1-5
CASSFTPGDNSPLHF TGTGCCAGCAGCTTCACTCCAGGGGATAATTCACCCCTCCACTTT TRBV5-4 . . TRBJ1-6
CASNRQGPHGYTF TGTGCCAGTAACCGACAGGGACCTCATGGCTACACCTTC TRBV19 TRBD1 . TRBJ1-2
CASSLAWQGAYTGELFF TGCGCCAGCAGCTTGGCGTGGCAGGGGGCCTACACCGGGGAGCTGTTTTTT TRBV5-1 TRBD1 . TRBJ2-2
CASSFKELPPLHF TGTGCCAGCAGCTTTAAGGAGCTACCACCCCTCCACTTT TRBV11-2 . . TRBJ1-6
CASSQVRGWNTEAFF TGTGCCAGCAGCCAAGTAAGGGGGTGGAACACTGAAGCTTTCTTT TRBV14 . . TRBJ1-1
CASSPPEARGLSNWQFF TGTGCCAGCTCACCACCGGAGGCCAGGGGGCTTTCGAATTGGCAGTTCTTC TRBV18 TRBD1 . TRBJ2-1
CASSLSGGQETQYF TGTGCCAGCAGCTTATCGGGGGGGCAGGAGACCCAGTACTTC TRBV7-9 TRBD2 . TRBJ2-5
CASSLNALTGAGGYTF TGTGCCAGCAGCTTAAACGCGTTGACAGGGGCTGGTGGCTACACCTTC TRBV7-3 TRBD1 . TRBJ1-2
CASSLDRVSYEQYF TGTGCCAGCAGCTTGGACAGGGTCTCCTACGAGCAGTACTTC TRBV7-9 TRBD1 . TRBJ2-7
CASSQGRRSSYNEQFF TGTGCCAGCAGCCAAGGGCGGCGGAGCTCCTACAATGAGCAGTTCTTC TRBV3-1/TRBV3-2 . . TRBJ2-1
CASSYPGSGNQPQHF TGTGCCAGCAGTTACCCGGGTTCGGGCAATCAGCCCCAGCATTTT TRBV6-2/TRBV6-3 . . TRBJ1-5